The entry that follows covers one TCR beta chain sequence. Produced via immunoSEQ multiplex PCR; TCRdb's table is partial and in-frame only. The sample comprises over 250,000 clones, roughly 86% of which are singletons, and 8.5% to 10% rests with the top ten. The participants were between about 18 and 90 years old and came from 24 US areas. Membership in each cohort depended on participant-reported clinical history. This sample is drawn from a study of blood T cell repertoires in COVID-19. V lost 1 base to trimming and J lost 8 bases, with 8 bases between them. The V gene's germline CDR1 is SEHNR and CDR2 FQNEAQ (reference sequence). The length of the CDR3 is 12 residues.

This TCR derives from a woman under 30 who had recovered from COVID-19. The genes are TRBV7-9 and TRBJ1-2; no reliable D call. Sequencing used PBMCs or T cells enriched from blood (not recorded which). CDR3 in amino acids: CASSLEVGGYTF. The CDR3 DNA reads TGTGCCAGCAGCTTAGAGGTGGGCGGCTACACCTTC.